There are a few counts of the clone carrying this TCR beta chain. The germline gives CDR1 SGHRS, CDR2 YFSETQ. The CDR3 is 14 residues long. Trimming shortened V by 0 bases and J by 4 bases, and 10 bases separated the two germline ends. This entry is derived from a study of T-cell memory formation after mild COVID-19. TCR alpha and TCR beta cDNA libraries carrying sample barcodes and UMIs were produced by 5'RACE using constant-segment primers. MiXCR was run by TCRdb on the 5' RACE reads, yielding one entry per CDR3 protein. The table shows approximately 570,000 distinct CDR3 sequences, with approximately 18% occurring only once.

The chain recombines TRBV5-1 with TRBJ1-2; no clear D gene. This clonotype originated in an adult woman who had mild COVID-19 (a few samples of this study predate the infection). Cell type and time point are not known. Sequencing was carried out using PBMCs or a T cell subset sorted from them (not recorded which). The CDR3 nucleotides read TGCGCCAGCAGCTTGGAATTTCGGCCCTATGGCTACACCTTC. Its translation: CASSLEFRPYGYTF. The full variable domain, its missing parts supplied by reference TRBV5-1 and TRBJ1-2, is KAGVTQTPRYLIKTRGQQVTLSCSPISGHRSVSWYQQTPGQGLQFLFEYFSETQRNKGNFPGRFSGRQFSNSRSEMNVSTLELGDSALYLCASSLEFRPYGYTFGSGTRLTVV.